In this sample, the clone carrying this TCR beta chain turned up a few times. The CDR3 sequence is 16 residues long. Germline assignment: CDR1 SGHNT and CDR2 YYREEE (reference sequence). Trimming cost V 3 bases and J 0 bases; bases outside gene matches: 4. The data are from a study of T-cell memory formation after mild COVID-19. Turning to the study itself: TCR clusters showed largely donor specificity.

Each CDR3 protein is one row after TCRdb ran MiXCR on the 5' RACE reads. This repertoire shows hundreds of thousands of distinct CDR3 sequences, around a quarter found once; its top ten account for around 13%. Sample: PBMCs or a T cell subset sorted from them (not recorded which). The chain joins TRBV5-4 to TRBJ2-2, with 8 bases lining up with TRBD2. The receptor was derived from an adult woman who had mild COVID-19 (a few samples of this study predate the infection). Cell type and time point are not known. CDR3 coding DNA: TGTGCCAGCAGCTCGCGCGGGGGGTCGAACACCGGGGAGCTGTTTTTT. Its protein is CASSSRGGSNTGELFF.